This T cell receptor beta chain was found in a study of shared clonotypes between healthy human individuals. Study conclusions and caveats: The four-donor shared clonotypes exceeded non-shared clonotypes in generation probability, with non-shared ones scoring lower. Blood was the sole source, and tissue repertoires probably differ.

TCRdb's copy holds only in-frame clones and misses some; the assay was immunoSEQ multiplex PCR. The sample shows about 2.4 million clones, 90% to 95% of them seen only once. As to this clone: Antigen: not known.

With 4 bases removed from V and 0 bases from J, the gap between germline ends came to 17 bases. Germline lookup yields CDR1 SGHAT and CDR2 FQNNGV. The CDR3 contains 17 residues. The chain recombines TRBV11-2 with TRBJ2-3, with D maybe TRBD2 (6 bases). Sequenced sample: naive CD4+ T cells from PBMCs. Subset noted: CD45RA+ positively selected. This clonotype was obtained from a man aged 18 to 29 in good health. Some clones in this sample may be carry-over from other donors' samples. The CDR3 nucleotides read TGTGCCAGCAGCTCCCCGCGCGGACTACTCAGCACAGATACGCAGTATTTT. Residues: CASSSPRGLLSTDTQYF.